This T cell receptor beta chain was recovered during a study of CD8 T cells in ankylosing spondylitis. This clonotype appeared a few times. TCRdb independently ran MiXCR on the 5' RACE reads; one entry per CDR3 protein. The sample lists approximately 140,000 distinct CDR3 sequences; around two fifths were seen once. V lost 7 bases, J lost 6 bases, and 18 bases lay in between. Per the germline V gene, CDR1 is MNHNS and CDR2 is SASEGT. The CDR3 has 15 residues. The clonotype was recovered from a male donor with ankylosing spondylitis. Sample: synovial fluid, either unsorted or a sorted T cell fraction (not recorded which). V usage is TRBV6-1 and J usage is TRBJ2-2; TRBD1 or TRBD2 may be the D gene (6 bases each). The DNA for the CDR3 is TGTGCCAGCACCAAGGGAGGACAGCTGTCCGGGGAGCTGTTTTTT. It specifies CASTKGGQLSGELFF.